The 18 T cell receptor beta chains presented below share a single source sample, sequenced in a study of blood T cells in healthy people across ages. Then a second PCR, running about 7 to 11 cycles, was carried out with a sample-barcoded 5' primer and a J-beta primer mix. MiXCR was run by TCRdb on the 5' RACE reads, yielding one entry per CDR3 protein. The data hold 650,000 or so distinct CDR3 sequences, with about 51% observed a single time. Sequenced input: blood. Receptor source: a woman over 75 in good health.

This chain links TRBV25-1 with TRBJ1-2; a weak D match, TRBD1 (5 bases). Germline V gene data show CDR1 as MGHDK and CDR2 as SYGVNS. The CDR3 sequence is 13 residues long. V gave up 4 bases and J gave up 8 bases, with 14 bases separating them. CDR3: CASSAPGPSGYTF. CDR3 bases: TGTGCCAGCAGTGCCCCGGGACCCTCAGGCTACACCTTC.

The sample holds a few counts of this clonotype. This may be a read error: a much more frequent sequence differs by one nucleotide. The chain couples TRBV29-1 to TRBJ2-7; tentative D call: TRBD1 (6 bases). The length of the CDR3 is 12 residues. Trimming took 7 bases from V and 7 from J, leaving 17 bases between them. The germline CDR1 and CDR2 sequences are SQVTM and ANQGSEA. The CDR3 reads CSATGTSGEQYF. DNA for the CDR3: TGCAGCGCTACCGGGACATCGGGTGAGCAGTACTTC.

The V and J genes are TRBV10-3 and TRBJ2-3; 13 positions agree with TRBD2. The junction had 6 bases not matched to a gene; V was cut back by 6 bases and J by 3 bases. CDR1 ENHRY and CDR2 SYGVKD come from the germline V gene. The CDR3 consists of 16 residues. CDR3 bases: TGTGCCATCAGGCCCGGGACTAGCGGGGAGACAGATACGCAGTATTTT. The encoded protein is CAIRPGTSGETDTQYF.

This clonotype was found once. CDR3: CASNRESGELFF. The CDR3 DNA is TGTGCCAGCAACAGGGAGTCCGGGGAGCTGTTTTTT. The chain employs TRBV25-1 and TRBJ2-2; D might be TRBD1 (6 bases). V lost 7 bases, J lost 6 bases, and 9 bases lay in between. Germline-derived CDR1 and CDR2 are MGHDK and SYGVNS. The CDR3 runs 12 residues.

The chain recombines TRBV29-1 with TRBJ1-2; D not certain. The CDR3 is 11 residues long. Trimming took off 7 bases at V and 4 bases at J, with 10 bases between the two ends. Germline loops: CDR1 SQVTM, CDR2 ANQGSEA. CDR3 nucleotides: TGCAGCGCCCAAATGTCCTATGGCTACACCTTC. It codes for CSAQMSYGYTF.

This clonotype was observed many times. The genes are TRBV7-9 and TRBJ2-3; 10 bases align to TRBD2. Looked up from germline, CDR1 is SEHNR and CDR2 is FQNEAQ (reference sequence). The CDR3 is 16 amino acids. The trim removed 7 bases at V and 1 base at J, leaving 8 bases unmatched. The DNA for the CDR3 is TGTGCCAGCATCATGGCCGGGACTAGCGGCACAGATACGCAGTATTTT. Translated: CASIMAGTSGTDTQYF.

This clonotype was recorded at least ten times. The CDR3 spells CASSPGQMTEAFF. DNA of the CDR3: TGCGCCAGCAGCCCCGGGCAGATGACTGAAGCTTTCTTT. The chain couples TRBV5-1 to TRBJ1-1, with D hard to call. Germline values: CDR1 SGHRS, CDR2 YFSETQ. CDR3 length equals 13 residues. With 4 bases removed from V and 5 bases from J, the gap between germline ends came to 12 bases.

Regarding this clonotype: This may be a read error: a much more frequent sequence differs by one nucleotide. This rearrangement joins TRBV3-1 to TRBJ2-5, with D tentatively TRBD2 (5 bases). Deletions cut 0 bases from V and 11 bases from J, with 25 bases between. The CDR3 loop spans 17 amino acids. Germline V gives CDR1 LGHDT, CDR2 YNNKEL (reference sequence). The CDR3 region has the DNA TGTGCCAGCAGCCAAGATTTGGTGGGGTCCCCCGGGAATGAGCAGTACTTC. As protein: CASSQDLVGSPGNEQYF.

Comment on this clonotype: A read error may be the cause here, since a much bigger clone is one base away. This chain connects TRBV7-3 to TRBJ2-1; D remains ambiguous. The J call may be in error: the DNA end matches TRBJ2-7 better. The CDR3 spans 15 residues. The germline CDR1 and CDR2 sequences are SGHTA and FQGTGA. CDR3 protein: CASSLKGERHNEQYF. CDR3 bases: TGTGCCAGCAGCTTAAAAGGAGAGAGACACAATGAGCAGTACTTC.

In its sample, this clonotype was seen a few times. The chain recombines TRBV7-2 with TRBJ2-5; TRBD2 might be the D (5 bases). The V gene lost 1 base and the J gene lost 5 bases, with 11 bases spanning the gap. CDR3 length: 14 amino acids. Per germline, CDR1 SGHTA and CDR2 FQGNSA. The CDR3, as DNA: TGTGCCAGCAGCTTAGGAGGAGCGGTGGAGACCCAGTACTTC. Encoded protein: CASSLGGAVETQYF.

The genes are TRBV11-2 and TRBJ2-4; TRBD2 aligns across 7 bases. The J call may be incorrect, as the DNA end agrees better with TRBJ2-7. This CDR3 has 14 amino acids. Germline CDR1 reads SGHAT; CDR2 reads FQNNGV. The CDR3 here is CASSIGLGSYEQYF. The CDR3 nucleotides are TGTGCCAGCAGTATCGGACTAGGCTCCTACGAGCAGTACTTC.

With respect to this clonotype: A much larger clone lies one base from this, so it may be a read error. This chain links TRBV15 with TRBJ2-4, with unresolved D. Trimming took off 5 bases at V and 15 bases at J, with 23 bases between the two ends. CDR1 is LNHNV, CDR2 YYDKDF, per germline (reference sequence). The CDR3 runs to 14 residues. CDR3 coding DNA: TGTGCCACCAGCCCCCGGCCCCACACCTACGAGCGGTACTTC. Translation gives CATSPRPHTYERYF.

As for this clonotype: Being one base from a much bigger clone, this may be a read error. V usage is TRBV5-1 and J usage is TRBJ2-4; D is tentatively TRBD1 or TRBD2 (5 bases each). The CDR3 length is 19 residues. The V end was cut by 3 bases, the J end by 0 bases, with 22 bases between. CDR1 is SGHRS and CDR2 is YFSETQ in the germline V gene. The CDR3 nucleotides read TGCGCCAGCAGCTGGTCCCGGGACGGATTCCCTCTAGCCAAAAACATTCAGTACTTC. It is translated as CASSWSRDGFPLAKNIQYF.

This clonotype was recorded a few times. The CDR3 here is CASITGTSDTDTQYF. CDR3 bases: TGCGCCAGCATAACCGGGACTAGCGACACAGATACGCAGTATTTT. V gene TRBV5-1 combines with J gene TRBJ2-3; 10 bases line up with TRBD2. Unmatched junction bases numbered 6, after V lost 6 bases and J lost 2 bases. The germline V gene has CDR1 SGHRS and CDR2 YFSETQ. The CDR3 contains 15 residues.

Notes on this clonotype: A much larger clone is a single base away; this may be a read error. The chain carries TRBV20-1 and TRBJ1-5; D is ambiguous. The CDR3 length is 15 residues. From germline, CDR1 is DFQATT and CDR2 SNEGSKA (reference sequence). The CDR3 spells CGARIAGLRDQPQHF. Here the CDR3 DNA reads TGCGGTGCAAGAATCGCGGGCCTCCGGGATCAGCCCCAGCATTTT.

In its sample, this clonotype was seen a few times. The chain recombines TRBV11-1 with TRBJ2-2; either TRBD1 or TRBD2 may supply D (5 bases each). V lost 5 bases to trimming and J lost 6 bases, with 10 bases between them. Germline V CDR1 and CDR2: SGHAT, FQDESV (reference sequence). CDR3 length: 13 amino acids. CDR3 amino acids: CASSLGDPGELFF. As DNA, the CDR3 is TGTGCCAGCAGCCTAGGGGACCCCGGGGAGCTGTTTTTT.

The J gene is TRBJ1-2, the V gene TRBV29-1, with TRBD1 as a possible D gene (5 bases). Trimming removed 5 bases at V and 4 bases at J, with 11 bases between. This CDR3 is 12 amino acids long. Germline CDR1 is SQVTM and CDR2 is ANQGSEA. This CDR3 reads CSVPLTVYGYTF. Written as DNA, the CDR3 is TGCAGCGTTCCCTTGACAGTCTATGGCTACACCTTC.

This clonotype was seen only once. The J gene is TRBJ2-1, the V gene TRBV4-2; D may correspond to TRBD1 or TRBD2 (6 bases each). CDR1 is LGHNA, CDR2 YNFKEQ, per germline. This CDR3 spans 17 amino acids. The V gene lost 0 bases and the J gene lost 9 bases, with 21 bases spanning the gap. CDR3 in amino acids: CASSQEQGQGISGEQFF. The CDR3 nucleotides read TGTGCCAGCAGCCAAGAGCAGGGGCAGGGGATTAGCGGTGAGCAGTTCTTC.